The 9 T cell receptor beta chains presented below share a single source sample, sequenced in a study of cytomegalovirus exposure and HLA in healthy donors. The study ran its PCR with 60 Vbeta and 13 Jbeta primers. The data were produced by immunoSEQ multiplex PCR, yet TCRdb's version contains in-frame clones alone and is incomplete. The table has 150,000 to 200,000 clones, about 75% seen once. The specimen sequenced was PBMCs. These receptors all come from a middle-aged man in good health and CMV-seropositive.

This chain joins TRBV2 and TRBJ2-2, with D possibly being TRBD2 (5 bases). The CDR3 has 14 amino acids. Per germline, CDR1 SNHLY and CDR2 FYNNEI. Trimming removed 5 bases from V and 7 bases from J, with 14 bases in between. DNA of the CDR3: TGTGCCAGCAGTTATTTAGCTAGCTACGGGGAGCTGTTTTTT. As protein: CASSYLASYGELFF.

The rearrangement joins TRBV21-1 to TRBJ2-5; the DNA was not compared with TRBD2, the D call given in the table. TRBV21-1 is a documented pseudogene. This CDR3 is built from 15 residues. CDR3: CASTIPLGGWETQYF. CDR3 nucleotide sequence: TGTGCCAGCACCATTCCCCTGGGGGGATGGGAGACCCAGTACTTC.

This clone was seen repeatedly, ten times or more. The sample contains more than one DNA sequence encoding this CDR3. CDR3: CASSPPGQGTDTQYF. For the CDR3, the DNA is TGTGCCAGCAGCCCTCCGGGACAGGGGACAGATACGCAGTATTTT. J is TRBJ2-3 and V is TRBV7-9; 10 bases agree with TRBD1. Trimming at V came to 5 bases and at J to 3 bases, leaving 5 bases not matched to a gene. This CDR3 has 15 amino acids. Per germline, CDR1 SEHNR and CDR2 FQNEAQ (reference sequence).

The rearrangement uses TRBV2 and TRBJ2-3; 9 bases agree with TRBD1. This CDR3 comprises 14 residues. Germline lookup yields CDR1 SNHLY and CDR2 FYNNEI. J gave up 5 bases and V 5 bases, and 5 bases lay outside the gene matches. CDR3 in DNA: TGTGCCAGCAGTTTGGGACAGGGTAAAGATACGCAGTATTTT. The encoded protein is CASSLGQGKDTQYF.

This clone was detected only once. V and J are TRBV15 and TRBJ2-6; 8 bases match TRBD1. Per the germline V gene, CDR1 is LNHNV and CDR2 is YYDKDF (reference sequence). The trim removed 4 bases at V and 2 bases at J, leaving 13 bases unmatched. CDR3 length equals 19 residues. CDR3: CATSIAGGVRDTGANVLTF. CDR3 nucleotide sequence: TGTGCCACCAGCATCGCAGGGGGCGTGCGTGATACTGGGGCCAACGTCCTGACTTTC.

In the case of this clone: The same CDR3 can be traced to other DNA sequences in this sample. The chain links TRBV6-5 to TRBJ1-2; possibly TRBD1 for D (6 bases). CDR1 is MNHEY, CDR2 SVGAGI, per germline. The length of the CDR3 is 14 residues. Trimming stripped 0 bases from V and 7 bases from J, with 12 bases between. The CDR3 here is CASSYSTGPGGYTF. Written as DNA, the CDR3 is TGTGCCAGCAGTTACTCGACAGGACCGGGTGGCTACACCTTC.

The chain recombines TRBV19 with TRBJ1-1, with 8 bases identical to TRBD1. This CDR3 spans 14 amino acids. Germline CDR1 is LNHDA and CDR2 is SQIVND (reference sequence). V was pared by 6 bases and J by 1 base, with 4 bases of the junction left unmatched. CDR3 sequence: CASRDRVANTEAFF. The DNA for the CDR3 is TGTGCCAGTAGGGACAGGGTAGCGAACACTGAAGCTTTCTTT.

The rearrangement uses TRBV4-1 and TRBJ2-2; 7 bases agree with TRBD1. The trim removed 3 bases at V and 7 bases at J, leaving 8 bases unmatched. This CDR3 has 15 residues. Germline V gene lookup returns CDR1 MGHRA and CDR2 YSYEKL. The CDR3 region has the DNA TGCGCCAGCAGCCAGTTAGGGGGCAAAGTCGGGGAGCTGTTTTTT. It codes for CASSQLGGKVGELFF.

This sequence joins TRBV10-3 and TRBJ2-1; 8 bases fit TRBD2. Losses at the gene ends were 6 bases for V and 9 bases for J; bases not matched to a gene: 7. Germline V gene data show CDR1 as ENHRY and CDR2 as SYGVKD. The CDR3 has 13 residues. The CDR3 loop is CAIRTSAGVEQFF. The DNA of the CDR3 is TGTGCCATCAGGACCTCAGCGGGGGTTGAGCAGTTCTTC.